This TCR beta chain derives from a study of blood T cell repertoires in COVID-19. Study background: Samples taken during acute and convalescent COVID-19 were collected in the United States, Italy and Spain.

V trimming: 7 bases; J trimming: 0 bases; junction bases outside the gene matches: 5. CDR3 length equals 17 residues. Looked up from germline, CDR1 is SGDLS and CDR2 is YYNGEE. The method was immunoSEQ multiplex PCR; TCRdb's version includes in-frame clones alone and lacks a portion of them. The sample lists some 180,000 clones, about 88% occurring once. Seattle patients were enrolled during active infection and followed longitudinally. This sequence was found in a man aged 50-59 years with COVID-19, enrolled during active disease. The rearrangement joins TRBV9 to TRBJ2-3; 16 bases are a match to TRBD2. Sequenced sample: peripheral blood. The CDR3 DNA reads TGTGCCAGCCAACAGGGACTAGCGGGAGGGAGCACAGATACGCAGTATTTT. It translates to CASQQGLAGGSTDTQYF.